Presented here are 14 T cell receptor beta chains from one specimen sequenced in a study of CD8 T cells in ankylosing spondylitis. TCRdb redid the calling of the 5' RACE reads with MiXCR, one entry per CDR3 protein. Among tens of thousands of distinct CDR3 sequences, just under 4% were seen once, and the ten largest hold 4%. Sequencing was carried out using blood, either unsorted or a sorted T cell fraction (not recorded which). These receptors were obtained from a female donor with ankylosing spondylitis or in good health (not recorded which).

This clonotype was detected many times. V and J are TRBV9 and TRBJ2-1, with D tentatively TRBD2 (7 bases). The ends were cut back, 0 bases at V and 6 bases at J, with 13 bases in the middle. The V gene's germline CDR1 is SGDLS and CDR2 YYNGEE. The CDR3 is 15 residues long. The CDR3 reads CASSVAQGRGNEQFF. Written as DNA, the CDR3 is TGTGCCAGCAGCGTAGCCCAGGGGAGGGGCAATGAGCAGTTCTTC.

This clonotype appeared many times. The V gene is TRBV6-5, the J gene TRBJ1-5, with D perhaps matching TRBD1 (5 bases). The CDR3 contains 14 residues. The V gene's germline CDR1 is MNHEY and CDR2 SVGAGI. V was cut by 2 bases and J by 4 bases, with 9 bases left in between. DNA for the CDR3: TGTGCCAGCAGTTACGTCAGGGTGAATCAGCCCCAGCATTTT. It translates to CASSYVRVNQPQHF.

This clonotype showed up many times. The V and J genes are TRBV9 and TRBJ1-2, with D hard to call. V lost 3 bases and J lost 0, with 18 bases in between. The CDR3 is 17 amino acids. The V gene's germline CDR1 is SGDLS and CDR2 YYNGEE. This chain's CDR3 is CASSDNLGRRSNYGYTF. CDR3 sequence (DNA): TGTGCCAGCAGCGATAACTTAGGACGGCGATCTAACTATGGCTACACCTTC.

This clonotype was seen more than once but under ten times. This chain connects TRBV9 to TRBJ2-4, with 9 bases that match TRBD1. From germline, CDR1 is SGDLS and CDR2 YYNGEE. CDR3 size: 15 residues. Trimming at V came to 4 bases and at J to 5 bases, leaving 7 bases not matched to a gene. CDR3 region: CASSPLTGGENIQYF. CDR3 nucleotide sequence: TGTGCCAGCAGCCCCCTGACAGGGGGGGAAAACATTCAGTACTTC.

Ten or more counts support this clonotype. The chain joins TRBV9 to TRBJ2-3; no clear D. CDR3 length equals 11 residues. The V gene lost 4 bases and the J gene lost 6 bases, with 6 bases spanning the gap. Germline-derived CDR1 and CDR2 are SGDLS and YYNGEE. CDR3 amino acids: CASSLDDTQYF. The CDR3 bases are TGTGCCAGCAGCTTGGATGATACGCAGTATTTT. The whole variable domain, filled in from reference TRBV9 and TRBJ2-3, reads DSGVTQTPKHLITATGQRVTLRCSPRSGDLSVYWYQQSLDQGLQFLIQYYNGEERAKGNILERFSAQQFPDLHSELNLSSLELGDSALYFCASSLDDTQYFGPGTRLTVL.

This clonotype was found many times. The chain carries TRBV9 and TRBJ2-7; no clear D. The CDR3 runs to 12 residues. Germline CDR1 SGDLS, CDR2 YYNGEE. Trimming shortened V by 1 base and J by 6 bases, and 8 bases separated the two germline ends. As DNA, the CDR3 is TGTGCCAGCAGCGTAAAAGGTTCCGAGCAGTACTTC. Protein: CASSVKGSEQYF.

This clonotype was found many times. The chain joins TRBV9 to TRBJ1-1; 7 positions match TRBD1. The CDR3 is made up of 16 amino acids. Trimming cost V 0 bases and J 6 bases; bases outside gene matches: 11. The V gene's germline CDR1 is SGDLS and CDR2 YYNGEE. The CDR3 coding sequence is TGTGCCAGCAGCGTAGATTCGGGACAGATGGAGGCTGAAGCTTTCTTT. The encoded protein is CASSVDSGQMEAEAFF.

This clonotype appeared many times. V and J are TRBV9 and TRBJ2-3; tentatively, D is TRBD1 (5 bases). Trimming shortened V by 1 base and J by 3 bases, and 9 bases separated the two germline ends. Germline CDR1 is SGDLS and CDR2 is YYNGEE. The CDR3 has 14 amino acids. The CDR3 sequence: CASSVSSGTDTQYF. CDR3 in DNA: TGTGCCAGCAGCGTATCGTCAGGGACAGATACGCAGTATTTT.

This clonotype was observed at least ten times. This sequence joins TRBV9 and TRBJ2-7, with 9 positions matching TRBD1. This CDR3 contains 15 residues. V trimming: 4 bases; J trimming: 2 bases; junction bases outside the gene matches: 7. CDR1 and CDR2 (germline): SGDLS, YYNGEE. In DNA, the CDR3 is TGTGCCAGCAGCCCTGCTGGACAGGGGACCTACGAGCAGTACTTC. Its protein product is CASSPAGQGTYEQYF.

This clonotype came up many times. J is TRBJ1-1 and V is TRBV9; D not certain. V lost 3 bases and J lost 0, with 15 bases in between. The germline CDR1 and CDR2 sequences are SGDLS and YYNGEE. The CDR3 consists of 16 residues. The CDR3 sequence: CASSATSVTVNTEAFF. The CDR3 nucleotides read TGTGCCAGCAGCGCCACGAGCGTAACAGTGAACACTGAAGCTTTCTTT.

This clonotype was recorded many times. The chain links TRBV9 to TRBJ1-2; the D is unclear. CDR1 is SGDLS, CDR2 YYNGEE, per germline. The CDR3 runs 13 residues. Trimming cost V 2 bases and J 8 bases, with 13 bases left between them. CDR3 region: CASSVDEAAGYTF. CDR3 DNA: TGTGCCAGCAGCGTGGACGAGGCGGCAGGCTACACCTTC.

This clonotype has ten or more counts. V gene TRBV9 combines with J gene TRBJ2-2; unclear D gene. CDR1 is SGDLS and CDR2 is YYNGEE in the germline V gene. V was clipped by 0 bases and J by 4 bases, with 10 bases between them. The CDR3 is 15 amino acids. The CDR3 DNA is TGTGCCAGCAGCGTAGCCCAGGTGGCCACCGGGGAGCTGTTTTTT. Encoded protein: CASSVAQVATGELFF.

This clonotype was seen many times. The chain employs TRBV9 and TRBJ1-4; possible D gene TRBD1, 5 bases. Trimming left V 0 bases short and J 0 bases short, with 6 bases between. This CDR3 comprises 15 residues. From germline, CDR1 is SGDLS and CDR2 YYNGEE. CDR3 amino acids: CASSVGGATNEKLFF. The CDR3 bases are TGTGCCAGCAGCGTAGGGGGGGCAACTAATGAAAAACTGTTTTTT.

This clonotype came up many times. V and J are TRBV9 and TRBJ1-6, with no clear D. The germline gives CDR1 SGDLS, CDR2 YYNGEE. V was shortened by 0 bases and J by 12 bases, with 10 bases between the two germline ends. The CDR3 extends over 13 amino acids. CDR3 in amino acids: CASSVDDMRPLHF. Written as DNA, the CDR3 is TGTGCCAGCAGCGTAGACGATATGAGACCCCTCCACTTT.